Sequencing of this T cell receptor (beta chain) was carried out in a study of immune characterization of retroperitoneal liposarcoma. TCRdb called the PCR reads again in MiXCR, with one record for every CDR3 protein. This sample carries 3,000 to 3,500 distinct CDR3 sequences, roughly 45% of them seen once, and the ten largest clones take 40% to 55%. This CDR3 has 13 residues. The germline V gene has CDR1 ENHRY and CDR2 SYGVKD. V usage is TRBV10-3 and J usage is TRBJ2-1, with 8 bases identical to TRBD1. The J call could be wrong; TRBJ2-5 is a better fit for the DNA end. The receptor was isolated from a male donor with retroperitoneal liposarcoma. The sample comprised tumor tissue. CDR3 loop: CTTTGEIKETQYF. The DNA of the CDR3 is TGTACTACGACAGGGGAGATTAAAGAGACCCAGTACTTC.